What follows are 32 T cell receptor beta chains derived from one specimen sequenced in a study of T-cell memory formation after mild COVID-19. TCRdb re-analysed the 5' RACE reads in MiXCR, keeping a single row per CDR3 protein. The repertoire holds around 340,000 distinct CDR3 sequences, about an eighth seen once, with about 24% in the top ten. The sequenced material came from PBMCs or a T cell subset sorted from them (not recorded which). Receptors were obtained from a young man who had mild COVID-19 (a few samples of this study predate the infection). Cell type and time point are not known.

In its sample, this clonotype was seen a few times. The rearrangement joins TRBV9 to TRBJ2-2; D may match TRBD1 or TRBD2 (5 bases each). Per the germline V gene, CDR1 is SGDLS and CDR2 is YYNGEE. Trimming cost V 5 bases and J 2 bases, with 13 bases left between them. CDR3 length equals 15 residues. The CDR3 protein is CASSRLGENTGELFF. CDR3 nucleotides: TGTGCCAGCAGTCGACTGGGGGAAAACACCGGGGAGCTGTTTTTT.

The chain uses TRBV5-4 and TRBJ2-5, with D perhaps being TRBD1 or TRBD2 (5 bases each). Germline V gene sequence: CDR1 SGHNT, CDR2 YYREEE (reference sequence). V was cut by 3 bases and J by 1 base, with 19 bases left in between. The CDR3 covers 17 residues. CDR3 amino acids: CASSYGGTHRSQETQYF. In nucleotides, the CDR3 is TGTGCCAGCAGCTACGGTGGGACCCACCGTTCCCAAGAGACCCAGTACTTC.

The chain has TRBV7-2 and TRBJ2-3; D tentatively fits TRBD1 or TRBD2 (5 bases each). The CDR3 runs to 16 residues. The V end lost 1 base, the J end lost 6 bases, and 17 bases lay between the germline ends. Germline lookup yields CDR1 SGHTA and CDR2 FQGNSA. In DNA, the CDR3 is TGTGCCAGCAGCTTAGGGGGGATCCTTAAAGCGGATACGCAGTATTTT. It translates to CASSLGGILKADTQYF.

This clonotype was seen at least ten times. This rearrangement joins TRBV5-1 to TRBJ2-2; 11 bases are a match to TRBD2. There are 15 residues in the CDR3. V trimming: 7 bases; J trimming: 3 bases; junction bases outside the gene matches: 5. Per germline, CDR1 SGHRS and CDR2 YFSETQ. CDR3: CASPPSGGHTGELFF. The CDR3 DNA reads TGCGCCAGCCCCCCTAGCGGGGGGCACACCGGGGAGCTGTTTTTT.

This clonotype was detected only a few times. The chain has TRBV4-1 and TRBJ2-7; D may match TRBD1 or TRBD2 (6 bases each). Germline V gives CDR1 MGHRA, CDR2 YSYEKL. This CDR3 is 15 amino acids long. The germline V and J ends were trimmed by 1 base and 3 bases, with 13 bases remaining between them. The DNA of the CDR3 is TGCGCCAGCAGCCAAGGAGGGGGGCCGGGCTACGAGCAGTACGTC. Protein sequence: CASSQGGGPGYEQYV.

The V call is TRBV27, the J call TRBJ2-7, with unresolved D. Trimming removed 2 bases at V and 2 bases at J, with 10 bases between. This CDR3 is 14 amino acids long. Germline V gene lookup returns CDR1 MNHEY and CDR2 SMNVEV (reference sequence). The CDR3 loop reads CASSLGSRAYEQYF. The CDR3 nucleotides are TGTGCCAGCAGTTTAGGTAGCCGGGCCTACGAGCAGTACTTC.

The rearrangement links TRBV5-1 to TRBJ1-1; perhaps TRBD1 as D (6 bases). This CDR3 region has 16 residues. The germline V gene has CDR1 SGHRS and CDR2 YFSETQ. The V end lost 0 bases, the J end lost 6 bases, and 18 bases lay between the germline ends. CDR3 protein: CASSLESGVYSPEAFF. CDR3 coding DNA: TGCGCCAGCAGCTTGGAGTCAGGGGTGTACTCGCCTGAAGCTTTCTTT.

This clonotype has more than one count but fewer than ten. The chain carries TRBV28 and TRBJ1-5, with TRBD1 matching over 7 bases. Unmatched junction bases numbered 5, after V lost 5 bases and J lost 1 base. Germline CDR1 and CDR2: MDHEN and SYDVKM. The CDR3 consists of 15 residues. In nucleotides, the CDR3 is TGTGCCAGCAGTCCCGGGGGACAGAGCAATCAGCCCCAGCATTTT. This translates into CASSPGGQSNQPQHF. Based on the CDR3 plus reference TRBV28 and TRBJ1-5, the full variable domain is DVKVTQSSRYLVKRTGEKVFLECVQDMDHENMFWYRQDPGLGLRLIYFSYDVKMKEKGDIPEGYSVSREKKERFSLILESASTNQTSMYLCASSPGGQSNQPQHFGDGTRLSIL.

The rearrangement uses TRBV7-6 and TRBJ2-7; 9 nucleotides line up with TRBD1. Per germline, CDR1 SGHVS and CDR2 FNYEAQ. Germline trimming cut 2 bases from V and 3 bases from J; bases unmatched to any gene: 8. The CDR3 sequence is 16 residues long. The CDR3 nucleotides are TGTGCCAGCAGCTTACCCATCGGGGGACAGGGCTACGAGCAGTACTTC. As protein: CASSLPIGGQGYEQYF.

The rearrangement joins TRBV5-6 to TRBJ2-1; a possible D gene is TRBD1 (5 bases). There are 13 residues in the CDR3. Germline loops: CDR1 SGHDT, CDR2 YYEEEE. Trimming left V 2 bases short and J 3 bases short, with 6 bases between. The CDR3 sequence: CASSLQVYNEQFF. CDR3 in DNA: TGTGCCAGCAGCTTACAGGTCTACAATGAGCAGTTCTTC.

This clonotype was observed a few times. The chain couples TRBV28 to TRBJ2-5; D is undetermined. The germline gives CDR1 MDHEN, CDR2 SYDVKM. There are 14 residues in the CDR3. V was trimmed by 2 bases and J by 1 base, leaving 8 bases between them. For the CDR3, the DNA is TGTGCCAGCAGTTTAGGGCCAGCCCAAGAGACCCAGTACTTC. It is translated as CASSLGPAQETQYF.

V usage is TRBV20-1 and J usage is TRBJ2-7; either TRBD1 or TRBD2 may supply D (8 bases each). Germline V gene lookup returns CDR1 DFQATT and CDR2 SNEGSKA (reference sequence). Trimming left V 3 bases short and J 7 bases short, with 22 bases between. This CDR3 region has 15 residues. CDR3 sequence (DNA): TGCAGTGCTAGCGGCGGGGGGACAGGAGTGAATGAGCAGTACTTC. This encodes CSASGGGTGVNEQYF.

J is TRBJ2-3 and V is TRBV6-4, with D perhaps TRBD2 (5 bases). The CDR3 runs 12 residues. In germline, CDR1 is MRHNA, CDR2 SNTAGT. Trimming removed 2 bases from V and 5 bases from J, with 5 bases in between. CDR3: CASSDRGDTQYF. The CDR3 nucleotides are TGTGCCAGCAGTGACCGGGGAGATACGCAGTATTTT.

This clonotype was observed a handful of times. This sequence joins TRBV11-2 and TRBJ1-1; D uncertain. Germline CDR1 is SGHAT and CDR2 is FQNNGV. The CDR3 covers 14 residues. The V end was cut by 0 bases, the J end by 3 bases, with 8 bases between. CDR3 coding DNA: TGTGCCAGCAGCTTAGATCGGAGGGACACTGAAGCTTTCTTT. Amino acid sequence: CASSLDRRDTEAFF.

V usage is TRBV20-1 and J usage is TRBJ2-1, with D possibly being TRBD2 (7 bases). The CDR3 consists of 12 residues. Germline assignment: CDR1 DFQATT and CDR2 SNEGSKA (reference sequence). V dropped 1 base and J dropped 9 bases, with 10 bases sitting between them. The CDR3 region has the DNA TGCAGTGCTAGAGCGGGGGGCTTTGAGCAGTTCTTC. Protein: CSARAGGFEQFF.

This clonotype was seen many times. The rearrangement links TRBV12-3 or TRBV12-4 to TRBJ2-3; 8 bases fit TRBD1. The V and J ends lost 3 bases and 0 bases, in that order; junction bases with no gene match: 2. The CDR3 is made up of 15 amino acids. The CDR3 spells CASSFQGASTDTQYF. Here the CDR3 DNA reads TGTGCCAGCAGTTTTCAGGGGGCTAGCACAGATACGCAGTATTTT.

This clonotype showed up just a few times. The chain carries TRBV4-3 and TRBJ2-1; 11 bases are a match to TRBD2. After removal of 1 base from V and 9 bases from J, the junction contained 5 bases not matched to a gene. Germline V lookup: CDR1 LGHNA, CDR2 YSLEER. The CDR3 sequence is 15 residues long. As DNA, the CDR3 is TGCGCCAGCAGCCAAGTAGCGGGGGGGCCCGGTGAGCAGTTCTTC. Translated: CASSQVAGGPGEQFF.

J is TRBJ2-1 and V is TRBV20-1, with TRBD2 matching over 8 bases. From germline, CDR1 is DFQATT and CDR2 SNEGSKA (reference sequence). The junction had 17 bases not matched to a gene; V was cut back by 2 bases and J by 8 bases. This CDR3 is 17 amino acids long. The CDR3 region has the DNA TGCAGTGCTAGAATGGGACGGACGGGGGGGCCTCGGGATGAGCAGTTCTTC. Its translation is CSARMGRTGGPRDEQFF.

The J gene is TRBJ1-1, the V gene TRBV12-3 or TRBV12-4; D might be TRBD1 (5 bases). V shed 0 bases and J shed 7 bases, with 9 bases lying between them. CDR3 size: 13 residues. The CDR3 DNA reads as TGTGCCAGCAGTTTAGCGAAGGGACGTGAAGCTTTCTTT. Its protein is CASSLAKGREAFF.

The genes are TRBV6-2 or TRBV6-3 and TRBJ2-3; D possibly corresponds to TRBD2 (5 bases). This CDR3 spans 15 amino acids. Germline V CDR1 and CDR2: MNHEY, SVGEGT. Trimming cost V 4 bases and J 2 bases, with 13 bases left between them. The CDR3: CASSSWGDNTDTQYF. DNA of the CDR3: TGTGCCAGCAGTTCGTGGGGAGACAACACAGATACGCAGTATTTT.

This clonotype has only a few counts. V is TRBV12-3 or TRBV12-4 and J is TRBJ2-2, with D maybe TRBD2 (5 bases). V gave up 5 bases and J gave up 4 bases, with 8 bases separating them. The CDR3 length is 13 residues. CDR3 sequence: CASSPRATGELFF. CDR3 DNA sequence: TGTGCCAGCAGTCCGCGGGCCACCGGGGAGCTGTTTTTT.

This clonotype was detected only a few times. The J gene is TRBJ1-6, the V gene TRBV27, with D maybe TRBD1 (6 bases). The germline V and J ends were trimmed by 6 bases and 10 bases, with 19 bases remaining between them. CDR1 MNHEY and CDR2 SMNVEV come from the germline V gene (reference sequence). This CDR3 comprises 15 residues. The CDR3 DNA reads TGTGCCAGCAGAACAGGGAGGAATGTTGACTCACCCCTCCACTTT. The encoded protein is CASRTGRNVDSPLHF.

V and J are TRBV28 and TRBJ2-1, with TRBD2 matching over 10 bases. This CDR3 is 16 amino acids long. Germline CDR1 MDHEN, CDR2 SYDVKM. Trimming took 4 bases from V and 6 from J; bases not matched to a gene: 9. The CDR3 DNA is TGTGCCAGCAGTTCTATGGATAGCGGGGGGATCAATGAGCAGTTCTTC. Its translation is CASSSMDSGGINEQFF.

CDR3 amino acids: CASSLVAGGADTQYF. CDR3 in DNA: TGTGCCAGCAGCTTAGTCGCGGGGGGGGCAGATACGCAGTATTTT. The rearrangement uses TRBV7-2 and TRBJ2-3, with 9 bases lining up with TRBD2. Germline V gene data show CDR1 as SGHTA and CDR2 as FQGNSA. J lost 4 bases, V lost 1 base, and 3 bases had no gene match. The CDR3 is made up of 15 amino acids.

CDR3 sequence reads: CASSHQPPGQGTQPQHF. Here the CDR3 DNA reads TGCGCCAGCAGTCACCAACCCCCGGGACAGGGGACTCAGCCCCAGCATTTT. The chain joins TRBV23-1 to TRBJ1-5, with 10 bases aligning to TRBD1. TRBV23-1 is an open reading frame, and its role is uncertain. Trimming took 3 bases from V and 6 from J; bases not matched to a gene: 11. The CDR3 loop spans 17 amino acids.

The chain employs TRBV29-1 and TRBJ2-3, with TRBD2 matching 8 bases. The CDR3 loop spans 14 amino acids. V lost 4 bases and J lost 1; bases outside the gene matches: 4. The germline CDR1 and CDR2 sequences are SQVTM and ANQGSEA. The CDR3 nucleotides read TGCAGCGTTGTGGAGCGGGGGCGCACAGATACGCAGTATTTT. Protein product: CSVVERGRTDTQYF.

This sequence joins TRBV7-9 and TRBJ1-6; 10 nucleotides agree with TRBD1. CDR3 length: 17 amino acids. V gave up 4 bases and J gave up 9 bases; unmatched junction bases: 12. Looked up from germline, CDR1 is SEHNR and CDR2 is FQNEAQ (reference sequence). CDR3: CASSSPPVGTGASPLHF. The CDR3 region has the DNA TGTGCCAGCAGCTCTCCCCCTGTGGGGACAGGGGCTTCACCCCTCCACTTT.

The chain combines TRBV20-1 with TRBJ2-5, with 11 positions matching TRBD2. This CDR3 has 13 residues. CDR1 is DFQATT and CDR2 is SNEGSKA in the germline V gene (reference sequence). The CDR3 DNA sequence: TGCAGCGGACTAGCGGGCTTGCAAGAGACCCAGTACTTC. This sequence encodes CSGLAGLQETQYF.

The rearrangement links TRBV7-3 to TRBJ2-1; 10 bases map to TRBD2. The germline gives CDR1 SGHTA, CDR2 FQGTGA. The V and J ends lost 2 bases and 9 bases, in that order; junction bases with no gene match: 7. This CDR3 region has 15 residues. The CDR3 here is CASSLFSGGPGEQFF. The CDR3, as DNA: TGTGCCAGCAGCTTATTTAGCGGGGGGCCGGGTGAGCAGTTCTTC.

The rearrangement joins TRBV9 to TRBJ2-3; 11 positions match TRBD2. CDR1 is SGDLS, CDR2 YYNGEE, per germline. V gave up 0 bases and J gave up 2 bases; unmatched junction bases: 5. The CDR3 is 17 residues long. DNA of the CDR3: TGTGCCAGCAGCGTAGACCTAGCGGGGGGCCCCACAGATACGCAGTATTTT. Translated, it gives CASSVDLAGGPTDTQYF.

V and J are TRBV7-7 and TRBJ2-2; perhaps TRBD1 as D (6 bases). The CDR3 has 13 residues. CDR1 is SSHAT and CDR2 is FNYEAQ in the germline V gene (reference sequence). Trimming took off 5 bases at V and 10 bases at J, with 14 bases between the two ends. The CDR3 DNA follows: TGTGCCAGCAGCGGGGACACCTCTGTGGAGCTGTTTTTT. The encoded protein is CASSGDTSVELFF.

This clonotype was seen a few times. The chain combines TRBV6-2 or TRBV6-3 with TRBJ2-7, with D possibly TRBD2 on 5 matching bases. CDR1 is MNHEY and CDR2 is SVGEGT in the germline V gene. This CDR3 has 14 residues. V was shortened by 5 bases and J by 3 bases, with 14 bases between the two germline ends. CDR3 amino acids: CASSNEGRYYEQYV. CDR3 bases: TGTGCCAGCAGTAATGAGGGCAGATACTACGAGCAGTACGTC.